The 14 T cell receptor beta chains presented below share a single source sample, sequenced in a study of cytomegalovirus exposure and HLA in healthy donors. The PCR was carried out with 60 Vbeta primers and 13 Jbeta primers. The data were produced by immunoSEQ multiplex PCR, yet TCRdb's version contains in-frame clones alone and is incomplete. Of about 150,000 clones in the sample, over 80% were seen once. Sample: PBMCs. The receptors derive from a male donor in good health and CMV-seropositive.

V usage is TRBV30 and J usage is TRBJ2-7, with D unresolved. CDR3 length equals 13 residues. Germline CDR1 is GTSNPN and CDR2 is SVGIG (reference sequence). V was clipped by 0 bases and J by 4 bases, with 10 bases between them. As DNA, the CDR3 is TGTGCCTGGAGTGTAGAGCGTTTGTACGAGCAGTACTTC. It yields the protein CAWSVERLYEQYF.

Of note for this clone: One junction end disagrees with the germline gene, perhaps due to a read error. The chain combines TRBV18 with TRBJ2-4; D is tentatively TRBD1 or TRBD2 (5 bases each). Per germline, CDR1 KGHSH and CDR2 LQKENI. The CDR3 totals 16 residues. CDR3 loop: CASSPPGLGTKNIQYF. In DNA, the CDR3 is TGTGCCAGCTCCCCACCGGGGCTAGGAACCAAAAACATTCAGTACTTC.

The V call is TRBV19, the J call TRBJ2-5; 8 nucleotides line up with TRBD2. CDR1 is LNHDA and CDR2 is SQIVND in the germline V gene (reference sequence). CDR3 length: 14 amino acids. The ends lost 5 bases at V and 4 bases at J; junction bases unmatched: 6. The CDR3 DNA is TGTGCCAGTAGTCCCCGGGGGGGTCCAGAGACCCAGTACTTC. It codes for CASSPRGGPETQYF. Using reference TRBV19 and TRBJ2-5 for the parts outside the CDR3, the full variable domain is DGGITQSPKYLFRKEGQNVTLSCEQNLNHDAMYWYRQDPGQGLRLIYYSQIVNDFQKGDIAEGYSVSREKKESFPLTVTSAQKNPTAFYLCASSPRGGPETQYFGPGTRLLVL.

This clone showed up just once. CDR3 sequence (DNA): TGTGCCAGCAGCTTAGCGGGACAGGGCTCCGAGCAGTACTTC. This translates into CASSLAGQGSEQYF. The chain recombines TRBV7-2 with TRBJ2-5; 9 bases are shared with TRBD1. The last part of the DNA fits TRBJ2-7 better; the J call may be wrong. CDR1 is SGHTA and CDR2 is FQGNSA in the germline V gene. The CDR3 loop spans 14 amino acids.

The gene calls are TRBV4-2 and TRBJ2-7; maybe TRBD2 (5 bases). This CDR3 comprises 15 residues. Germline-derived CDR1 and CDR2 are LGHNA and YNFKEQ. V lost 2 bases to trimming and J lost 0 bases, with 11 bases between them. The CDR3 protein is CASSQLVGSSYEQYF. As DNA, the CDR3 is TGTGCCAGCAGCCAATTAGTGGGGAGCTCCTACGAGCAGTACTTC.

A few counts support this clone. V and J are TRBV29-1 and TRBJ1-4; the D gene is possibly TRBD1 (6 bases). The germline V gene has CDR1 SQVTM and CDR2 ANQGSEA. This CDR3 comprises 13 residues. V lost 4 bases to trimming and J lost 8 bases, with 14 bases between them. The CDR3 protein is CSVGWGPAEKLFF. In DNA form, the CDR3 reads TGCAGCGTTGGGTGGGGGCCCGCGGAAAAACTGTTTTTT. The variable domain in full, with the rest retrieved from reference TRBV29-1 and TRBJ1-4, is SAVISQKPSRDICQRGTSLTIQCQVDSQVTMMFWYRQQPGQSLTLIATANQGSEATYESGFVIDKFPISRPNLTFSTLTVSNMSPEDSSIYLCSVGWGPAEKLFFGSGTQLSVL.

The chain carries TRBV27 and TRBJ2-7; 13 nucleotides align to TRBD2. Losses at the gene ends were 10 bases for V and 4 bases for J; bases not matched to a gene: 13. Germline V lookup: CDR1 MNHEY, CDR2 SMNVEV (reference sequence). CDR3 length: 16 residues. CDR3: CATQTSGRPLRYEQYF. The CDR3 bases are TGTGCCACCCAGACTAGCGGGAGGCCTTTACGATACGAGCAGTACTTC.

The rearrangement joins TRBV2 to TRBJ2-7; possibly TRBD2 for D (6 bases). Trimming took off 7 bases at V and 0 bases at J, with 19 bases between the two ends. Germline lookup yields CDR1 SNHLY and CDR2 FYNNEI. This CDR3 has 16 residues. CDR3 sequence reads: CASIPWASASSYEQYF. In DNA form, the CDR3 reads TGTGCCAGCATTCCGTGGGCTAGCGCTAGCTCCTACGAGCAGTACTTC.

The V and J genes are TRBV27 and TRBJ2-3; weak D call: TRBD1 (6 bases). CDR3 size: 18 residues. V was cut by 5 bases and J by 0 bases, with 21 bases left in between. Looked up from germline, CDR1 is MNHEY and CDR2 is SMNVEV (reference sequence). CDR3 region: CASSPRLGQTPSTDTQYF. The CDR3 DNA reads TGTGCCAGCAGTCCACGTCTCGGACAGACCCCTAGCACAGATACGCAGTATTTT.

This sequence joins TRBV5-1 and TRBJ1-1; tentatively, D is TRBD1 (6 bases). The V gene lost 4 bases and the J gene lost 5 bases, with 18 bases spanning the gap. The CDR3 is 15 residues long. Germline CDR1 reads SGHRS; CDR2 reads YFSETQ. CDR3 protein: CASSDLGPGETEAFF. The DNA for the CDR3 is TGCGCCAGCAGCGACCTGGGGCCAGGGGAGACTGAAGCTTTCTTT.

The genes are TRBV5-6 and TRBJ2-5; D ambiguous. Germline values: CDR1 SGHDT, CDR2 YYEEEE. The CDR3 spans 13 residues. V was trimmed by 4 bases and J by 5 bases, leaving 12 bases between them. CDR3 DNA: TGTGCCAGCAGCCACGGCGCGAGGGAGACCCAGTACTTC. Amino acids: CASSHGARETQYF.

Here the CDR3 reads CASSRGGQGSYEQYF. The CDR3, as DNA: TGTGCCAGCAGCCGGGGTGGGCAGGGGTCCTACGAGCAGTACTTC. The genes are TRBV7-2 and TRBJ2-5, with D maybe TRBD1 (6 bases). TRBJ2-7 explains the end of the DNA better; the J call may be wrong. Germline CDR1 and CDR2: SGHTA and FQGNSA. CDR3 length: 15 amino acids.

The chain employs TRBV5-4 and TRBJ1-2; TRBD1 agrees at 8 bases. Germline values: CDR1 SGHNT, CDR2 YYREEE (reference sequence). Losses at the gene ends were 4 bases for V and 0 bases for J; bases not matched to a gene: 11. The CDR3 is 17 amino acids. Here the CDR3 DNA reads TGTGCCAGCAGCGCAGGCTTGACAGGGGCTACTAACTATGGCTACACCTTC. It codes for CASSAGLTGATNYGYTF.

The chain carries TRBV5-1 and TRBJ2-3; 9 bases agree with TRBD2. With V trimmed by 4 bases and J by 0 bases, 6 bases remained unmatched. The CDR3 loop spans 16 amino acids. Germline CDR1 and CDR2: SGHRS and YFSETQ. The CDR3 DNA reads as TGCGCCAGCAGCACGGGACTAGCAATAAGCACAGATACGCAGTATTTT. Translating gives CASSTGLAISTDTQYF.